A single T cell receptor (beta chain) is shown here with its context. Its specificity is unknown. Only in-frame clones appear in the TCRdb table, and some are missing; sequencing was by immunoSEQ multiplex PCR. Among approximately 13,000 clones listed, 70% were seen once. The data stem from a study of neoadjuvant anti-PD-1 for oral cavity cancer. Study summary: Patients without progression got a fourth dose around day 43. Regarding the study as a whole: TCR analyses covered only three patients per response group.

The germline V and J ends were trimmed by 3 bases and 4 bases, with 9 bases remaining between them. This CDR3 has 13 amino acids. The germline V gene encodes CDR1 LNHDA and CDR2 SQIVND (reference sequence). Time point noted: after neoadjuvant nivolumab, at surgical resection. Sample: PBMCs, taken after nivolumab (anti-PD-1) treatment. The TCR originated in a person aged 35-79 years with oral cavity squamous cell carcinoma. The V call is TRBV19, the J call TRBJ1-2; D gene unclear. The CDR3 DNA reads as TGTGCCAGTAGTATTTTGTCGTCCTATGGCTACACCTTC. It yields the protein CASSILSSYGYTF. Filled out from reference TRBV19 and TRBJ1-2, the complete variable domain reads DGGITQSPKYLFRKEGQNVTLSCEQNLNHDAMYWYRQDPGQGLRLIYYSQIVNDFQKGDIAEGYSVSREKKESFPLTVTSAQKNPTAFYLCASSILSSYGYTFGSGTRLTVV.